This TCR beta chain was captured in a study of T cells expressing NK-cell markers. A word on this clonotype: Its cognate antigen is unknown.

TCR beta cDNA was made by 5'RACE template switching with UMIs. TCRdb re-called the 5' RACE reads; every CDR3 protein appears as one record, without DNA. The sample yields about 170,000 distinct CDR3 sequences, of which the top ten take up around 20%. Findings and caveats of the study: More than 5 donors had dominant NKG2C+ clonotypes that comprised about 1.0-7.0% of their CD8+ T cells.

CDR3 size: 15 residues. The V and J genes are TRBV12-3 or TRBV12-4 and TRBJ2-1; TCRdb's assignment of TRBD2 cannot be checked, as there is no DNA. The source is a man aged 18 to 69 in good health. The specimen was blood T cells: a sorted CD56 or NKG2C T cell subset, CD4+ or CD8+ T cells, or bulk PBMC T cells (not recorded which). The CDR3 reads CASSLTSFLGNEQFF.